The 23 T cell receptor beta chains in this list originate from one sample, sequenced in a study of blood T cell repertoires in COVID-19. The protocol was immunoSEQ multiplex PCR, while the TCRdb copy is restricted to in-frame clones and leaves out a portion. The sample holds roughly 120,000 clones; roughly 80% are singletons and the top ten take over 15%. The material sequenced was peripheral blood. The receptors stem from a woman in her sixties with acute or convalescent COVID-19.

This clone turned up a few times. The CDR3 DNA reads TGTGCCAGTAGTATAGCCGACGGGGACGAGCAGTACTTC. Protein product: CASSIADGDEQYF. The V and J genes are TRBV19 and TRBJ2-7; tentatively, D is TRBD2 (5 bases). There are 13 residues in the CDR3. The V and J ends lost 1 base and 5 bases respectively, with 9 bases between them. Germline V lookup: CDR1 LNHDA, CDR2 SQIVND (reference sequence).

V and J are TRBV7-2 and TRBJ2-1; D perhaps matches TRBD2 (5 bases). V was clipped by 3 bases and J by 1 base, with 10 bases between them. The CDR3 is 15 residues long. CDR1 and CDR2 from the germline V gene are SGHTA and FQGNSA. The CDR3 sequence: CASSFFTGSYNEQFF. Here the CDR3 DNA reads TGTGCCAGCAGCTTTTTTACGGGGTCCTACAATGAGCAGTTCTTC.

The CDR3 reads CASSQPLAGLSYNEQFF. CDR3 sequence (DNA): TGTGCCAGCAGCCAACCCCTAGCGGGCCTGTCCTACAATGAGCAGTTCTTC. The chain is built from TRBV4-2 and TRBJ2-1; 8 nucleotides align to TRBD2. V shed 2 bases, J shed 1 base, and the junction held 7 bases outside the gene matches. Germline V gene lookup returns CDR1 LGHNA and CDR2 YNFKEQ. The length of the CDR3 is 17 residues.

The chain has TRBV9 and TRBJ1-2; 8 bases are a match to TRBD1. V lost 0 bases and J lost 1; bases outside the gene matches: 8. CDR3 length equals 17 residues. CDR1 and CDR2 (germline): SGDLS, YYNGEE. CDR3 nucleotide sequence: TGTGCCAGCAGCGTAGTCGGGCAGGGGGCGCTTAACTATGGCTACACCTTC. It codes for CASSVVGQGALNYGYTF. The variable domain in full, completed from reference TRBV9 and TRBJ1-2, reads DSGVTQTPKHLITATGQRVTLRCSPRSGDLSVYWYQQSLDQGLQFLIQYYNGEERAKGNILERFSAQQFPDLHSELNLSSLELGDSALYFCASSVVGQGALNYGYTFGSGTRLTVV.

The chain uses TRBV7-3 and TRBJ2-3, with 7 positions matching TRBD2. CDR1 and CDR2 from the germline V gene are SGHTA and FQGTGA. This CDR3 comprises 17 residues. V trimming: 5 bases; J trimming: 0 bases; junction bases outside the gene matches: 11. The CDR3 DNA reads TGTGCCAGCAGCAAAGAGCGCCCGGGACTAAGCACAGATACGCAGTATTTT. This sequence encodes CASSKERPGLSTDTQYF.

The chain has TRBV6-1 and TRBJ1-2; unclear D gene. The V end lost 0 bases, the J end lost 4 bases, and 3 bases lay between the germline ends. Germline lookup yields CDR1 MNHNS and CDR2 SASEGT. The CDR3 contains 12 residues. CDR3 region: CASSEASYGYTF. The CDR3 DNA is TGTGCCAGCAGTGAAGCTAGCTATGGCTACACCTTC.

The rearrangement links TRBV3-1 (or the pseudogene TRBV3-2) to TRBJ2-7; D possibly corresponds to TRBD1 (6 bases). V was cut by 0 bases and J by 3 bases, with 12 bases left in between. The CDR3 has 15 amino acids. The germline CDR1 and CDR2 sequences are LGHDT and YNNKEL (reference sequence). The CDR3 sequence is CASSQDPGTRYEQYF. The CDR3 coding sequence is TGTGCCAGCAGCCAAGACCCCGGGACACGCTACGAGCAGTACTTC.

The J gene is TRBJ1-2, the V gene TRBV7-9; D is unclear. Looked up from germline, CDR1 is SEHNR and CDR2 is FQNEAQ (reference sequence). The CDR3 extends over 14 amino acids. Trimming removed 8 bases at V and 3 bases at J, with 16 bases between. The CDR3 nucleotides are TGTGCCAGCGACCAGGTAGAGAGGGACTATGGCTACACCTTC. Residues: CASDQVERDYGYTF.

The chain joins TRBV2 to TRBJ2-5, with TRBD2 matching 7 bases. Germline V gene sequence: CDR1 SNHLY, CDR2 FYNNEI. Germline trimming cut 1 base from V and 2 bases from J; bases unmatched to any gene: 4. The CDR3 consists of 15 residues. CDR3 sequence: CASSEDLAVQETQYF. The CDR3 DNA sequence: TGTGCCAGCAGTGAAGATCTAGCGGTGCAAGAGACCCAGTACTTC.

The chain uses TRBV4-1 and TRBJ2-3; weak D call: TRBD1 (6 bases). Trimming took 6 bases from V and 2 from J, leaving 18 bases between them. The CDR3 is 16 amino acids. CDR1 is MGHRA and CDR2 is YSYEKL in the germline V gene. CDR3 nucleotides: TGCGCCAGCAGAGACCTGGGGGCCGGGTTCACAGATACGCAGTATTTT. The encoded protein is CASRDLGAGFTDTQYF.

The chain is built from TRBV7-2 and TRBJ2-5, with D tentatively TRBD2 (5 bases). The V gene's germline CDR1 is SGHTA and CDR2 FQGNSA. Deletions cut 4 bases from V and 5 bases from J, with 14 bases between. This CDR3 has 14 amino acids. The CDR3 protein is CASSSLGAAETQYF. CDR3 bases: TGTGCCAGCAGCTCACTAGGAGCGGCGGAGACCCAGTACTTC.

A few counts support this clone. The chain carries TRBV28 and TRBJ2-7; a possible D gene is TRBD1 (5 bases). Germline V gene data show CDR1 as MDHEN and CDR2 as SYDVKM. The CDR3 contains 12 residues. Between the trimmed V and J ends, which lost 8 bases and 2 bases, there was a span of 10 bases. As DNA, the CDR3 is TGTGCCAGCGTCCAGGGCACCTACGAGCAGTACTTC. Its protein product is CASVQGTYEQYF.

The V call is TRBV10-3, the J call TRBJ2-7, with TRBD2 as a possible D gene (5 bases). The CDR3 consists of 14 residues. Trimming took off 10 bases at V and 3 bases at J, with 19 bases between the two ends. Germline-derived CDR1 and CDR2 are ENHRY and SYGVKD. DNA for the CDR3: TGTGCCACCGATTCCGGACGTCGGGACTACGAGCAGTACTTC. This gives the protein CATDSGRRDYEQYF.

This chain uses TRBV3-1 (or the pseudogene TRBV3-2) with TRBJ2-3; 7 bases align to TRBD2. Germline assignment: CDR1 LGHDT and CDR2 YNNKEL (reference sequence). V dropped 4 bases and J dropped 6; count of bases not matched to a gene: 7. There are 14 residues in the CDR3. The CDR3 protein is CASSRGRGVDTQYF. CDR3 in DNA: TGTGCCAGCAGCCGAGGGAGGGGAGTCGATACGCAGTATTTT.

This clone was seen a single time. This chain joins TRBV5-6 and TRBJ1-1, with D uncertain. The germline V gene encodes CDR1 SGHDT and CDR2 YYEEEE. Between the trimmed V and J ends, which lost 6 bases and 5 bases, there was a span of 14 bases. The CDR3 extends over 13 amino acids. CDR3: CASTPGRGTEAFF. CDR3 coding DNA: TGTGCCAGCACCCCTGGCCGAGGGACTGAAGCTTTCTTT.

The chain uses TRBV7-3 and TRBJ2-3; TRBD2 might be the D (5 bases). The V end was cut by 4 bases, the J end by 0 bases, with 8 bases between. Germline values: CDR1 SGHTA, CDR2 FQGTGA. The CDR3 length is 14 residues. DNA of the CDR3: TGTGCCAGCAGCTCACTAGGGAGCACAGATACGCAGTATTTT. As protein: CASSSLGSTDTQYF.

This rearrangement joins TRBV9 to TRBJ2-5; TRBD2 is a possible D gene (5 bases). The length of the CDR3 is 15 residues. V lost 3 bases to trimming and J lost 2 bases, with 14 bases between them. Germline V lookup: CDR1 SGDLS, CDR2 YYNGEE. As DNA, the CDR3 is TGTGCCAGCAGCGAGCAGGACTCCTCACAAGAGACCCAGTACTTC. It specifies CASSEQDSSQETQYF.

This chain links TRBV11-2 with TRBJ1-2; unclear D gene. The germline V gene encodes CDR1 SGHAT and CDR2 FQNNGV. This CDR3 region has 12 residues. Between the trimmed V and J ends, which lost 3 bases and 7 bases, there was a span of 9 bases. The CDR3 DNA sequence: TGTGCCAGCAGCTTCCTAGGTGGTGGCTACACCTTC. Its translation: CASSFLGGGYTF.

CDR3 sequence (DNA): TGCGCCAGCAGCTTAACCGGGACAGACTATGGCTACACCTTC. As protein: CASSLTGTDYGYTF. The rearrangement joins TRBV5-1 to TRBJ1-2; 7 bases are shared with TRBD1. The CDR3 extends over 14 amino acids. CDR1 SGHRS and CDR2 YFSETQ come from the germline V gene. J was trimmed by 3 bases and V by 2 bases; bases with no gene match: 4.

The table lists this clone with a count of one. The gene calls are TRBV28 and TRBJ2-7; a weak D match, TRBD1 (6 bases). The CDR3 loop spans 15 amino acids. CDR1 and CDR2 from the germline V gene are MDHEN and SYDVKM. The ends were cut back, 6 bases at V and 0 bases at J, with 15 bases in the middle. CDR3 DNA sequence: TGTGCCAGCAGCCTTCCGGGACATAGCTCCTACGAGCAGTACTTC. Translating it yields CASSLPGHSSYEQYF.

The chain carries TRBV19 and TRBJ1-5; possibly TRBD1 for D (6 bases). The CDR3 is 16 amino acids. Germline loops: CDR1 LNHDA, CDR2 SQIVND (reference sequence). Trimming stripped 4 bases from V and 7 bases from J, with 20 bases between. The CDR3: CASSTTRQVLGQPQHF. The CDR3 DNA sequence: TGTGCCAGTAGTACGACCCGACAGGTCCTCGGGCAGCCCCAGCATTTT.

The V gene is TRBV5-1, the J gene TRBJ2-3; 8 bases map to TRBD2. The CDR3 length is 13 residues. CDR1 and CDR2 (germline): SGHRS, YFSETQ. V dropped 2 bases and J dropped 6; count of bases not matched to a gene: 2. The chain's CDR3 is CASSLAGVDTQYF. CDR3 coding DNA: TGCGCCAGCAGCTTAGCGGGGGTGGATACGCAGTATTTT.

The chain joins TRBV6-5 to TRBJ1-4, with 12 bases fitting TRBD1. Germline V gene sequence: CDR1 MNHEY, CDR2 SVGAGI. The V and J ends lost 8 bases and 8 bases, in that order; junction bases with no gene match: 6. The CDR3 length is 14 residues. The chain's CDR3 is CASHTGTGGEKLFF. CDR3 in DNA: TGTGCCAGCCACACCGGGACAGGGGGCGAAAAACTGTTTTTT.